The sequence of this T cell receptor (beta chain) was determined in a study of blood T cell repertoires in COVID-19. Measured with immunoSEQ multiplex PCR; TCRdb has only the in-frame clones, and not every one. The data hold about 150,000 clones, with roughly 80% observed a single time. With regard to this clone: Compared with germline, one end of the junction differs, possibly owing to a read error.

The germline V gene has CDR1 LGHDT and CDR2 YNNKEL (reference sequence). This CDR3 is built from 20 residues. The participants were between roughly 18 and 100 years old and came from about two dozen US areas. The receptor's source is a man in his fifties or sixties who had recovered from COVID-19. The sample taken for sequencing was PBMCs or T cells enriched from blood (not recorded which). The rearrangement links TRBV3-1 (or the pseudogene TRBV3-2) to TRBJ1-4; 7 positions match TRBD1. In DNA, the CDR3 is TGTGCCAGCAGCCAAGATCTATTCGGCGGAGGGGGCGAGACTAATGAAAAGCTGTTTTTT. Protein product: CASSQDLFGGGGETNEKLFF.